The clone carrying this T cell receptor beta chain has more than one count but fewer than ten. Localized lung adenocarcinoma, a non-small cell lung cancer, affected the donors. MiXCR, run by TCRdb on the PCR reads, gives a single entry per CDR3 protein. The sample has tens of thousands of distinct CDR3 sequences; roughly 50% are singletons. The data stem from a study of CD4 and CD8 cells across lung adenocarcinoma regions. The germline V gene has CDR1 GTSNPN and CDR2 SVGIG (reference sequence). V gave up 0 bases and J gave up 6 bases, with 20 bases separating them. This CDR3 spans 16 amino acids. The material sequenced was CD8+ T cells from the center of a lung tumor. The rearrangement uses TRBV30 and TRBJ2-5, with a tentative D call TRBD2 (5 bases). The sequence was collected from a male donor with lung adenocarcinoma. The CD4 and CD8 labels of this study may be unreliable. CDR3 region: CAWSVLGGLLEKTQYF. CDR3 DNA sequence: TGTGCCTGGAGTGTACTGGGCGGACTCTTAGAAAAGACCCAGTACTTC.